The 4 T cell receptor beta chains listed next were all sequenced from one sample in a study of CD8 T cells in Susac syndrome. After extraction with the RNeasy kit, about 0.45 to 1 ug of the RNA was reverse transcribed using random hexamers. Each CDR3 protein is one row after TCRdb ran MiXCR on the immunoSEQ multiplex PCR reads. The table shows 200,000 or so distinct CDR3 sequences, with almost 96% occurring only once. Sequenced sample: CD4+ T cells from PBMCs. Receptor source: a human donor with multiple sclerosis.

This rearrangement joins TRBV23-1 to TRBJ1-2; D is undetermined. TRBV23-1 is reported as an ORF; its role is uncertain. V lost 0 bases, J lost 5 bases, and 13 bases lay in between. This CDR3 contains 15 residues. CDR3 loop: CASSQSGPYLYGYTF. In nucleotides, the CDR3 is TGCGCCAGCAGTCAATCAGGGCCCTACCTTTATGGCTACACCTTC.

The V call is TRBV20-1, the J call TRBJ2-2; no clear D gene. The germline gives CDR1 DFQATT, CDR2 SNEGSKA (reference sequence). The V and J ends lost 3 bases and 6 bases respectively, with 11 bases between them. The CDR3 has 13 amino acids. CDR3 in amino acids: CSARSYSPGELFF. The CDR3, as DNA: TGCAGTGCTAGGAGTTATAGCCCCGGGGAGCTGTTTTTT.

This chain joins TRBV30 and TRBJ2-7; D call uncertain. CDR1 is GTSNPN and CDR2 is SVGIG in the germline V gene (reference sequence). V lost 3 bases and J 2 bases, leaving 11 bases between the germline ends. This CDR3 has 13 residues. The CDR3 coding sequence is TGTGCCTGGAGCTACCCAGGCGCCTACGAGCAGTACTTC. The encoded protein is CAWSYPGAYEQYF. Combining the CDR3 with reference TRBV30 and TRBJ2-7 gives the whole variable domain SQTIHQWPATLVQPVGSPLSLECTVEGTSNPNLYWYRQAAGRGLQLLFYSVGIGQISSEVPQNLSASRPQDRQFILSSKKLLLSDSGFYLCAWSYPGAYEQYFGPGTRLTVT.

V usage is TRBV20-1 and J usage is TRBJ2-1; possibly TRBD2 for D (5 bases). Germline V gives CDR1 DFQATT, CDR2 SNEGSKA (reference sequence). There are 14 residues in the CDR3. Trimming took off 2 bases at V and 3 bases at J, with 11 bases between the two ends. Here the CDR3 DNA reads TGCAGTGCTAGATCCGGGGAGCGCTACAATGAGCAGTTCTTC. This sequence encodes CSARSGERYNEQFF.